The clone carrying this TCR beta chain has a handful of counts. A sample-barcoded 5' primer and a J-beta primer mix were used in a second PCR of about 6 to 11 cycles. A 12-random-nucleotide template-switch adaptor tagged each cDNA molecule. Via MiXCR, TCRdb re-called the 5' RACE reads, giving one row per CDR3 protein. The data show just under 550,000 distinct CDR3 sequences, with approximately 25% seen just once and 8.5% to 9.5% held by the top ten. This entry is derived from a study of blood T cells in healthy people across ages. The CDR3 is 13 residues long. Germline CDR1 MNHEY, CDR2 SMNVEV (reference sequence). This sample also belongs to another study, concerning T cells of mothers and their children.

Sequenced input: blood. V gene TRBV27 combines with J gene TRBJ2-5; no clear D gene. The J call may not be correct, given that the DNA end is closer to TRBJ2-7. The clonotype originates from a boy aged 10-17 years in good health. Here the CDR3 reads CASSFSGGYEQYF. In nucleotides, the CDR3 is TGTGCCAGCAGTTTTTCCGGCGGCTACGAGCAGTACTTC.